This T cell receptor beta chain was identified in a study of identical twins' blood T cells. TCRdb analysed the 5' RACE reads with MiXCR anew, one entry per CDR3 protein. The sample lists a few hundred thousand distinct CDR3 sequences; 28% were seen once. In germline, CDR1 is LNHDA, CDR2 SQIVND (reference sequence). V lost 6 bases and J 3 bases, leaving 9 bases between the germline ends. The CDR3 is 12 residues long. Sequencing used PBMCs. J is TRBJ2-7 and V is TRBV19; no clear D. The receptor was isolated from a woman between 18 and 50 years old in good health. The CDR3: CASSNGGYEQYF. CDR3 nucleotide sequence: TGTGCCAGTAGCAACGGTGGCTACGAGCAGTACTTC.